The clone carrying this T cell receptor (beta chain) was picked up a small number of times. This sample is part of a study of T cells in Graves' hyperthyroidism and ophthalmopathy. RNA transcripts were the template for amplifying TCR beta CDR3 regions. During a first-round RT-PCR of the TCR CDR3, the HTBI primer set was used. One entry per CDR3 protein, called by TCRdb with MiXCR from the multiplex PCR reads. The table includes 110,000 to 150,000 distinct CDR3 sequences, approximately 20% detected once. The length of the CDR3 is 14 residues. Germline CDR1 is SEHNR and CDR2 is FQNEAQ (reference sequence). V shed 5 bases, J shed 3 bases, and the junction held 6 bases outside the gene matches.

The V call is TRBV7-9, the J call TRBJ2-5; 7 bases align to TRBD2. The sequenced sample consisted of blood. The clonotype originates from a woman aged 45-65 years with Graves' hyperthyroidism that later progressed to Graves' ophthalmopathy. The CDR3 DNA is TGTGCCAGCAGCCCCCCTAGCGGTAAAGAGACCCAGTACTTC. Its protein product is CASSPPSGKETQYF. The variable domain in full, completed from reference TRBV7-9 and TRBJ2-5, reads DTGVSQNPRHKITKRGQNVTFRCDPISEHNRLYWYRQTLGQGPEFLTYFQNEAQLEKSRLLSDRFSAERPKGSFSTLEIQRTEQGDSAMYLCASSPPSGKETQYFGPGTRLLVL.